This T cell receptor beta chain was sequenced during a study of T cell responses to AZD1222 COVID-19 vaccine. Overall study findings and caveats: Two doses of AZD1222 preceded a rise in Spike-specific TCR breadth and depth. Every sample of the repertoires postdated the peak T cell response.

Note on this clone: Antigen specificity is unknown.

Data came from immunoSEQ multiplex PCR; TCRdb stores just in-frame clones and leaves some out. This sample has about 140,000 clones, with 85% to 95% found just once. Germline CDR1 reads SEHNR; CDR2 reads FQNEAQ (reference sequence). The CDR3 has 15 residues. Trimming removed 5 bases at V and 5 bases at J, with 18 bases between. The clonotype originates from an adult in good health. This sample comprised peripheral blood, obtained on day 0 of AZD1222 vaccination. This rearrangement joins TRBV7-9 to TRBJ1-2; tentatively, D is TRBD1 (5 bases). The CDR3 loop reads CASSPPGAGPYGYTF. Here the CDR3 DNA reads TGTGCCAGCAGCCCTCCCGGAGCAGGGCCGTATGGCTACACCTTC. The full variable domain, with the rest looked up from reference TRBV7-9 and TRBJ1-2, is DTGVSQNPRHKITKRGQNVTFRCDPISEHNRLYWYRQTLGQGPEFLTYFQNEAQLEKSRLLSDRFSAERPKGSFSTLEIQRTEQGDSAMYLCASSPPGAGPYGYTFGSGTRLTVV.